The 16 T cell receptor beta chains below all came from one sample that was sequenced in a study of blood T cell repertoires in COVID-19. Produced via immunoSEQ multiplex PCR; TCRdb's table is partial and in-frame only. The repertoire consists of roughly 140,000 clones, with about 83% occurring once and the leading ten covering more than 5%. Sequencing was done on a sample of PBMCs or T cells enriched from blood (not recorded which). These receptors originate from a woman aged 45 to 65 who had been exposed to COVID-19.

The genes are TRBV6-6 and TRBJ1-2; 7 bases are a match to TRBD1. V lost 6 bases to trimming and J lost 0 bases; unmatched junction nucleotides: 4. The CDR3 runs to 14 residues. Germline V lookup: CDR1 MNHNY, CDR2 SVGAGI (reference sequence). In DNA, the CDR3 is TGTGCCAGCAGGACGGGACAGACTAACTATGGCTACACCTTC. As protein: CASRTGQTNYGYTF.

The CDR3, as DNA: TGTGCCAGCAGAGGTGGGTCTAGCGGGAAATACGAGCAGTACTTC. The encoded protein is CASRGGSSGKYEQYF. The rearrangement links TRBV6-5 to TRBJ2-7, with TRBD2 matching over 9 bases. After removal of 6 bases from V and 4 bases from J, the junction contained 10 bases not matched to a gene. The CDR3 has 15 amino acids. In germline, CDR1 is MNHEY, CDR2 SVGAGI.

This sequence joins TRBV19 and TRBJ1-1, with 8 bases fitting TRBD1. The germline CDR1 and CDR2 sequences are LNHDA and SQIVND (reference sequence). This CDR3 contains 15 residues. The trim removed 1 base at V and 3 bases at J, leaving 4 bases unmatched. CDR3 region: CASSIATGGHTEAFF. As DNA, the CDR3 is TGTGCCAGTAGTATAGCCACAGGGGGTCACACTGAAGCTTTCTTT.

This chain links TRBV7-6 with TRBJ1-1; D is unresolved. This CDR3 region has 15 residues. With 0 bases removed from V and 2 bases from J, the gap between germline ends came to 10 bases. Germline CDR1 is SGHVS and CDR2 is FNYEAQ. CDR3: CASSLAQVGNTEAFF. In nucleotides, the CDR3 is TGTGCCAGCAGCTTAGCGCAAGTGGGCAACACTGAAGCTTTCTTT.

The chain uses TRBV7-2 and TRBJ2-1; 15 positions agree with TRBD2. The CDR3 is 15 residues long. The V and J ends lost 4 bases and 15 bases, in that order; junction bases with no gene match: 10. CDR1 and CDR2 from the germline V gene are SGHTA and FQGNSA. The CDR3 reads CASSSDGLAGGPRFF. In nucleotides, the CDR3 is TGTGCCAGCAGCTCAGACGGACTAGCGGGAGGGCCCAGGTTCTTC.

Points on this clone: Within the sample, other DNA sequences also encode this same CDR3. This chain links TRBV19 with TRBJ2-2; possibly TRBD1 for D (5 bases). Trimming pared 3 bases from V and 2 bases from J, leaving 10 bases between. The CDR3 consists of 15 residues. CDR1 LNHDA and CDR2 SQIVND come from the germline V gene (reference sequence). CDR3 sequence: CASSMGQGNTGELFF. Here the CDR3 DNA reads TGTGCCAGTAGTATGGGGCAGGGCAACACCGGGGAGCTGTTTTTT. Together with reference TRBV19 and TRBJ2-2, the CDR3 gives the full variable domain: DGGITQSPKYLFRKEGQNVTLSCEQNLNHDAMYWYRQDPGQGLRLIYYSQIVNDFQKGDIAEGYSVSREKKESFPLTVTSAQKNPTAFYLCASSMGQGNTGELFFGEGSRLTVL.

Here the CDR3 DNA reads TGCAGTGCGGCTGAGGGTAAAAAACTGTTTTTT. Its protein is CSAAEGKKLFF. This chain joins TRBV20-1 and TRBJ1-4, with D uncertain. Germline V gene sequence: CDR1 DFQATT, CDR2 SNEGSKA (reference sequence). CDR3 length: 11 amino acids. V lost 6 bases and J 9 bases, leaving 11 bases between the germline ends.

The chain links TRBV7-9 to TRBJ2-1; 9 bases fit TRBD1. Germline trimming cut 2 bases from V and 6 bases from J; bases unmatched to any gene: 8. The CDR3 runs to 16 residues. Germline V gene sequence: CDR1 SEHNR, CDR2 FQNEAQ (reference sequence). This CDR3 reads CASSLREGTGTNEQFF. The CDR3 nucleotides read TGTGCCAGCAGCTTAAGAGAGGGGACAGGGACCAATGAGCAGTTCTTC. Full variable domain (missing parts from reference TRBV7-9 and TRBJ2-1): DTGVSQNPRHKITKRGQNVTFRCDPISEHNRLYWYRQTLGQGPEFLTYFQNEAQLEKSRLLSDRFSAERPKGSFSTLEIQRTEQGDSAMYLCASSLREGTGTNEQFFGPGTRLTVL.

The chain is built from TRBV4-3 and TRBJ2-2; D ambiguous. V lost 2 bases and J 7 bases, leaving 5 bases between the germline ends. This CDR3 comprises 12 residues. The germline gives CDR1 LGHNA, CDR2 YSLEER. The CDR3 DNA is TGCGCCAGCAGCCAACGCAGCGGGGAGCTGTTTTTT. It is translated as CASSQRSGELFF.

V is TRBV7-3 and J is TRBJ2-2; D might be TRBD2 (5 bases). V lost 4 bases, J lost 7 bases, and 16 bases lay in between. Germline V gives CDR1 SGHTA, CDR2 FQGTGA. CDR3 length: 15 amino acids. CDR3 bases: TGTGCCAGCAGCTCTAGGCGTGAGGGATTCGGGGAGCTGTTTTTT. Residues: CASSSRREGFGELFF. Combining the CDR3 with reference TRBV7-3 and TRBJ2-2 gives the whole variable domain GAGVSQTPSNKVTEKGKYVELRCDPISGHTALYWYRQSLGQGPEFLIYFQGTGAADDSGLPNDRFFAVRPEGSVSTLKIQRTERGDSAVYLCASSSRREGFGELFFGEGSRLTVL.

V gene TRBV7-6 combines with J gene TRBJ1-6; tentatively, D is TRBD1 (6 bases). Per the germline V gene, CDR1 is SGHVS and CDR2 is FNYEAQ. The V gene lost 6 bases and the J gene lost 0 bases, with 18 bases spanning the gap. This CDR3 is 18 amino acids long. The CDR3 reads CASSLMQGSGSYNSPLHF. In DNA, the CDR3 is TGTGCCAGCAGTTTGATGCAGGGGTCGGGCTCCTATAATTCACCCCTCCACTTT.

The genes are TRBV3-1 (or the pseudogene TRBV3-2) and TRBJ2-7; TRBD1 agrees at 11 bases. This CDR3 has 15 residues. Trimming at V came to 2 bases and at J to 6 bases, leaving 6 bases not matched to a gene. The V gene's germline CDR1 is LGHDT and CDR2 YNNKEL (reference sequence). For the CDR3, the DNA is TGTGCCAGCAGCCAACATCTGGGACAGGGGGGCGAGCAGTACTTC. Amino acid sequence: CASSQHLGQGGEQYF.

The chain carries TRBV4-3 and TRBJ1-2, with D unclear. CDR3 size: 13 residues. In germline, CDR1 is LGHNA, CDR2 YSLEER. Trimming removed 1 base from V and 8 bases from J, with 11 bases in between. The CDR3 DNA is TGCGCCAGCAGCCAAGGCTTGCTAGCGGGCTACACCTTC. It is translated as CASSQGLLAGYTF.

This chain links TRBV11-2 with TRBJ1-2, with TRBD1 matching over 12 bases. The CDR3 has 18 residues. Looked up from germline, CDR1 is SGHAT and CDR2 is FQNNGV. Unmatched junction bases numbered 12, after V lost 6 bases and J lost 1 base. In DNA, the CDR3 is TGTGCCAGCAGGGTTGGGACAGGGGGCTCCACTTTTAACTATGGCTACACCTTC. Residues: CASRVGTGGSTFNYGYTF.

The CDR3, as DNA: TGCGCCAGCAGCCAACCCGCAGCGGGGGGGCCTTGGGATGAGCAGTACTTC. As protein: CASSQPAAGGPWDEQYF. The genes are TRBV5-1 and TRBJ2-7; 10 nucleotides match TRBD2. J was trimmed by 7 bases and V by 4 bases; bases with no gene match: 17. The germline V gene has CDR1 SGHRS and CDR2 YFSETQ. This CDR3 contains 17 residues.

The V call is TRBV7-9, the J call TRBJ2-6, with D hard to call. CDR1 is SEHNR, CDR2 FQNEAQ, per germline (reference sequence). Trimming shortened V by 7 bases and J by 0 bases, and 16 bases separated the two germline ends. This CDR3 is 17 amino acids long. This CDR3 is CASTWSERPSGANVLTF. In nucleotides, the CDR3 is TGTGCCAGCACCTGGTCGGAGAGGCCCTCTGGGGCCAACGTCCTGACTTTC.